This T cell receptor (beta chain) was sequenced during a study of T cell responses to AZD1222 COVID-19 vaccine. The ends lost 4 bases at V and 1 base at J; junction bases unmatched: 2. The CDR3 covers 13 residues. CDR1 and CDR2 (germline): SGHDT, YYEEEE. Some clones are missing from TCRdb's copy, which holds only in-frame ones; the method was immunoSEQ multiplex PCR. Here the sample spans some 120,000 clones, around 90% being singletons. The sample in question was peripheral blood, obtained on day 0 of AZD1222 vaccination. The sequence was collected from an adult in good health. This chain connects TRBV5-6 to TRBJ2-7; 7 positions agree with TRBD1. The CDR3 loop reads CASSPTGSYEQYF. The CDR3 bases are TGTGCCAGCAGCCCGACAGGGTCCTACGAGCAGTACTTC.